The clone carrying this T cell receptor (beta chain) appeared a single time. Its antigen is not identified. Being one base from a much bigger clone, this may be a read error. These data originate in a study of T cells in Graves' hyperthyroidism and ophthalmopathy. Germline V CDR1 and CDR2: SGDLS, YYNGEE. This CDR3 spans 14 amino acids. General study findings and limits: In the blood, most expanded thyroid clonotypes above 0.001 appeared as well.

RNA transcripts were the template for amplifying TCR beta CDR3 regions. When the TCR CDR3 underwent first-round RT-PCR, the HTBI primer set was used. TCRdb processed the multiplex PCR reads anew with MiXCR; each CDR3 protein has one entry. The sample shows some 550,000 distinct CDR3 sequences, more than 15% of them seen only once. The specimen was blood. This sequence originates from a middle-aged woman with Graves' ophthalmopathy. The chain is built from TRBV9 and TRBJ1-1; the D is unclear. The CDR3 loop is CASSVDGMNIEAFF. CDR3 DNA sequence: TGTGCCAGCAGCGTAGACGGGATGAACATTGAAGCTTTCTTT.